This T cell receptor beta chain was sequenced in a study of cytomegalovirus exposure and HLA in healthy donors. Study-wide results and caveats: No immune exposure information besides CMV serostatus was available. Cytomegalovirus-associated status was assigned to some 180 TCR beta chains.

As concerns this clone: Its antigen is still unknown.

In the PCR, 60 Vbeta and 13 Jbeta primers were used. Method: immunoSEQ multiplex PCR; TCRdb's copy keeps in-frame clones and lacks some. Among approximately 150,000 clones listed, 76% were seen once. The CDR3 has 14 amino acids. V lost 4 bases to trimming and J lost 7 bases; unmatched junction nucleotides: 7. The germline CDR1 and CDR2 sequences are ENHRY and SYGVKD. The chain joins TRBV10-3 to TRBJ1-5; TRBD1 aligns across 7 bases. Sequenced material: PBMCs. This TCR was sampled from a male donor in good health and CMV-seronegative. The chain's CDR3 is CAISGPDREQPQHF. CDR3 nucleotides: TGTGCCATCAGTGGCCCCGACAGGGAACAGCCCCAGCATTTT.